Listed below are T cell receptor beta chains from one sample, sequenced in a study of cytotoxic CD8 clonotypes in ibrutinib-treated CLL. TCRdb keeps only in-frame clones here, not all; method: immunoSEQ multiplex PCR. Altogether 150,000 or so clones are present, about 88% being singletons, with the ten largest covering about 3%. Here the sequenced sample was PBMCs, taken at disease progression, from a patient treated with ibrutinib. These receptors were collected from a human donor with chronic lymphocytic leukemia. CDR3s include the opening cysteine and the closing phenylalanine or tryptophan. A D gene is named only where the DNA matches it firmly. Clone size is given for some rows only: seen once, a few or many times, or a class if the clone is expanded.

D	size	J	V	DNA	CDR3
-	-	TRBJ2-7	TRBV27	TGTGCCAGCAGTCCCGACTTGGGGGGAGGAGCGTACGAGCAGTACTTC	CASSPDLGGGAYEQYF
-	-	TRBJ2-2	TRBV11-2	TGTGCCAGCAGTCACAACACCGGGGAGCTGTTTTTT	CASSHNTGELFF
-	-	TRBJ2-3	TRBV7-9	TGTGCCAGCCAGGGGTCGGGGTCGACAGATACGCAGTATTTT	CASQGSGSTDTQYF
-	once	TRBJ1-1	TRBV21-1	TGTGCCAGCAGCAAAGACCAAGACGGCCTGAACACTGAAGCTTTCTTT	CASSKDQDGLNTEAFF
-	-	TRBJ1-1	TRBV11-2	TGTGCCAGCAGGTTGGGGTACACTGAAGCTTTCTTT	CASRLGYTEAFF
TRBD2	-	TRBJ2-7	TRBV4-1	TGCGCCAGCAGCCAAGTCTCACTAGCGGGGGGCGAGCAGTACTTC	CASSQVSLAGGEQYF
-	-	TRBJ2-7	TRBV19	TGTGCCAGTAGTATGACTGTGAGTTTGTCCTACGAGCAGTACTTC	CASSMTVSLSYEQYF
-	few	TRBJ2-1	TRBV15	TGTGCCACCAGCGGGTACAATGAGCAGTTCTTC	CATSGYNEQFF
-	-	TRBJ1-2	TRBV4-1	TGCGCCAGCAGCCAACGGGGGGCCCATGGCTACACCTTC	CASSQRGAHGYTF
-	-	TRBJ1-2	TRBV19	TGTGCCAGTAGTATCCAAGACGGTCCCAGTGGCTACACCTTC	CASSIQDGPSGYTF
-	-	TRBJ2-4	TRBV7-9	TGTGCCAGCAGCCGCAATACGGGGGTTTCAGCCAAAAACATTCAGTACTTC	CASSRNTGVSAKNIQYF
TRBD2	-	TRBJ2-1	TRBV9	TGTGCCAGCAGCGCAGGGACGAGACTAGCGGGACCACTTCGGATCGAGCAGTTCTTC	CASSAGTRLAGPLRIEQFF
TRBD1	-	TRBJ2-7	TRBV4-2	TGTGCCAGCAGCCAAGAGTCCAGGGGGCACAGCTCCTACGAGCAGTACTTC	CASSQESRGHSSYEQYF
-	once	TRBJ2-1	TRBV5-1	TGCGCCAGCAGCTTGGTTGTGGGTTCCTACAATGAGCAGTTCTTC	CASSLVVGSYNEQFF
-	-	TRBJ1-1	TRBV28	TGTGCCAGCACGACTCTTTTTTTGGCCCTGGGAACGAACACTGAAGCTTTCTTT	CASTTLFLALGTNTEAFF
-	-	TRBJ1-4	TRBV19	TGTGCCAGTAGTATCGCACAGACTAATGAAAAACTGTTTTTT	CASSIAQTNEKLFF
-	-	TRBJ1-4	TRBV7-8	TGTGCCAGCAGCTCGCAGGGTTTAAGTGAAAAACTGTTTTTT	CASSSQGLSEKLFF
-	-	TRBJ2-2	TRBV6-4	TGTGCCAGCAGTGACTCCTCGCGCGTGTTTGCCCAGACGAACACCGGGGAGCTGTTTTTT	CASSDSSRVFAQTNTGELFF
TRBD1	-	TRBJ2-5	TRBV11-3	TGTGCCAGCAGCCCAGATGGTCGGACAGGGCAGTACGCCCAGTACTTC	CASSPDGRTGQYAQYF
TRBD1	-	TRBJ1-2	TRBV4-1	TGCGCCAGCAGCCAAGATCTTGAGGACAGGGGCAGAGGCTACACCTTC	CASSQDLEDRGRGYTF
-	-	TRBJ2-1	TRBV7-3	TGTGCCAGCAGCTTGACCCTTTACAATGAGCAGTTCTTC	CASSLTLYNEQFF
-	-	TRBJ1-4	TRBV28	TGTGCCATAGCAAAGACGGGGGTCCGGGAAAAACTGTTTTTT	CAIAKTGVREKLFF
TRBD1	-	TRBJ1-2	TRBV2	TGTGCCAGCCGGGACAGCTCTAACTATGGCTACACCTTC	CASRDSSNYGYTF